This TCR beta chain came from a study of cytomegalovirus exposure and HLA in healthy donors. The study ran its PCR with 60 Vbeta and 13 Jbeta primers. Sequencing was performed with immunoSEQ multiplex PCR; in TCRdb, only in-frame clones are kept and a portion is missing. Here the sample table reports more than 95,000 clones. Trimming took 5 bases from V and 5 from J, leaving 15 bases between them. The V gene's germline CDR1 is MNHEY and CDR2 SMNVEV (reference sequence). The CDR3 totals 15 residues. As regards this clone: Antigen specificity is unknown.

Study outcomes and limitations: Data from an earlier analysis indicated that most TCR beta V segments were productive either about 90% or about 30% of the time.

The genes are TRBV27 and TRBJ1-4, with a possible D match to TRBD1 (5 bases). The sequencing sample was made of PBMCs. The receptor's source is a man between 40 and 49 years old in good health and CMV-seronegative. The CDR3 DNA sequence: TGTGCCAGCAGTAACTCTCAGGGAGGGAATGAAAAACTGTTTTTT. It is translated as CASSNSQGGNEKLFF.